Presented here are 28 T cell receptor beta chains from one specimen sequenced in a study of cytomegalovirus exposure and HLA in healthy donors. A multiplex PCR was run with 60 Vbeta primers and 13 Jbeta primers. The repertoire was sequenced with immunoSEQ multiplex PCR; TCRdb's copy has only in-frame clones and lacks some. The table records some 190,000 clones, almost 80% of them present only once. Sequenced: PBMCs. The receptor set was obtained from a woman aged 18-30 years in good health and CMV-seronegative.

The rearrangement joins TRBV7-9 to TRBJ1-2, with 8 bases matching TRBD1. Germline V gene sequence: CDR1 SEHNR, CDR2 FQNEAQ (reference sequence). V dropped 5 bases and J dropped 7; count of bases not matched to a gene: 9. The CDR3 contains 14 residues. This CDR3 reads CASSLKTGVGGYTF. The CDR3, as DNA: TGTGCCAGCAGCCTAAAGACAGGGGTCGGTGGCTACACCTTC. Supplemented by reference TRBV7-9 and TRBJ1-2, the full variable domain reads DTGVSQNPRHKITKRGQNVTFRCDPISEHNRLYWYRQTLGQGPEFLTYFQNEAQLEKSRLLSDRFSAERPKGSFSTLEIQRTEQGDSAMYLCASSLKTGVGGYTFGSGTRLTVV.

The gene calls are TRBV6-5 and TRBJ2-7, with a weak D call TRBD1 (6 bases). The CDR3 has 14 residues. The V gene's germline CDR1 is MNHEY and CDR2 SVGAGI. Trimming pared 0 bases from V and 6 bases from J, leaving 12 bases between. The CDR3 reads CASSYSRTASEQYF. CDR3 in DNA: TGTGCCAGCAGTTACTCGAGGACAGCCTCCGAGCAGTACTTC.

Regarding this clone: Distinct nucleotide sequences in the sample also encode this CDR3. The V gene is TRBV5-6, the J gene TRBJ2-6; D possibly corresponds to TRBD1 (5 bases). Germline V gives CDR1 SGHDT, CDR2 YYEEEE. Trimming cost V 3 bases and J 0 bases, with 7 bases left between them. The CDR3 runs 15 residues. CDR3 region: CASSYDSSGANVLTF. CDR3 bases: TGTGCCAGCAGCTACGACAGCTCTGGGGCCAACGTCCTGACTTTC.

The rearrangement uses TRBV5-5 and TRBJ2-7; 8 bases map to TRBD2. The CDR3 has 16 residues. The germline CDR1 and CDR2 sequences are SGHKS and YYEKEE (reference sequence). Germline trimming cut 0 bases from V and 4 bases from J; bases unmatched to any gene: 9. CDR3 coding DNA: TGTGCCAGCAGCTTGGCTGGTAGCGGGACCTTGTACGAGCAGTACTTC. Protein: CASSLAGSGTLYEQYF.

The J gene is TRBJ2-1, the V gene TRBV11-2, with 8 bases fitting TRBD2. V lost 3 bases, J lost 4 bases, and 5 bases stayed unmatched. This CDR3 region has 15 residues. Germline V CDR1 and CDR2: SGHAT, FQNNGV. CDR3 protein: CASSFYSGEYNEQFF. Written as DNA, the CDR3 is TGTGCCAGCAGCTTCTATAGCGGGGAGTACAATGAGCAGTTCTTC.

The chain is built from TRBV29-1 and TRBJ1-1; D may be TRBD1 (5 bases). V lost 0 bases and J 5 bases, leaving 13 bases between the germline ends. CDR1 and CDR2 (germline): SQVTM, ANQGSEA. The CDR3 contains 14 residues. The CDR3 DNA reads as TGCAGCGTTGAAGATCTTGGGGGGGATACTGAAGCTTTCTTT. Protein: CSVEDLGGDTEAFF. The full variable domain, its missing parts supplied by reference TRBV29-1 and TRBJ1-1, is SAVISQKPSRDICQRGTSLTIQCQVDSQVTMMFWYRQQPGQSLTLIATANQGSEATYESGFVIDKFPISRPNLTFSTLTVSNMSPEDSSIYLCSVEDLGGDTEAFFGQGTRLTVV.

The chain has TRBV7-2 and TRBJ2-1, with 14 bases lining up with TRBD2. Trimming took 5 bases from V and 8 from J; bases not matched to a gene: 8. This CDR3 spans 16 amino acids. The germline gives CDR1 SGHTA, CDR2 FQGNSA. The chain's CDR3 is CASSMGLAGVTYEQFF. CDR3 coding DNA: TGTGCCAGCAGCATGGGACTAGCGGGAGTTACGTATGAGCAGTTCTTC.

This clone was counted a single time. One end of the junction varies from germline; a read error may be responsible. The chain has TRBV9 and TRBJ1-5; 8 nucleotides agree with TRBD1. The CDR3 length is 14 residues. Germline CDR1 and CDR2: SGDLS and YYNGEE. The CDR3: CAGSATGVSQPQHF. The CDR3 DNA follows: TGTGCCGGCAGCGCGACAGGGGTCAGTCAGCCCCAGCATTTT. Combining the CDR3 with reference TRBV9 and TRBJ1-5 gives the whole variable domain DSGVTQTPKHLITATGQRVTLRCSPRSGDLSVYWYQQSLDQGLQFLIQYYNGEERAKGNILERFSAQQFPDLHSELNLSSLELGDSALYFCAGSATGVSQPQHFGDGTRLSIL.

The rearrangement uses TRBV5-6 and TRBJ2-2; 9 nucleotides agree with TRBD1. The CDR3 contains 15 residues. Germline V gives CDR1 SGHDT, CDR2 YYEEEE. Trimming cost V 2 bases and J 6 bases; bases outside gene matches: 5. The CDR3 region has the DNA TGTGCCAGCAGCTTTGACAGGGGGGTCGCCGGGGAGCTGTTTTTT. The encoded protein is CASSFDRGVAGELFF.

The CDR3, as DNA: TGTGCCAGCAGCCCCCGCGGACTAGCGGGGGGACTTCCCGGGGAGCTGTTTTTT. Encoded protein: CASSPRGLAGGLPGELFF. The rearrangement joins TRBV9 to TRBJ2-2; 14 bases are shared with TRBD2. The germline V gene encodes CDR1 SGDLS and CDR2 YYNGEE. The V gene end was trimmed by 4 bases and the J gene end by 6 bases; junction bases not matched to a gene: 11. The CDR3 spans 18 residues.

Turning to this clone: One end of the junction fails to match germline, which may point to a read error. The chain has TRBV7-9 and TRBJ2-7, with a weak D call TRBD2 (5 bases). This CDR3 is 15 amino acids long. Looked up from germline, CDR1 is SEHNR and CDR2 is FQNEAQ (reference sequence). The CDR3 reads CASSFGGPGSSEQYF. CDR3 bases: TGTGCCAGCAGCTTTGGTGGACCGGGGTCCTCCGAGCAGTACTTC.

The chain couples TRBV28 to TRBJ2-7; tentatively, D is TRBD1 (6 bases). V was trimmed by 2 bases and J by 3 bases, leaving 14 bases between them. Germline-derived CDR1 and CDR2 are MDHEN and SYDVKM. The CDR3 has 15 residues. The CDR3 DNA is TGTGCCAGCAGTTTAACCTCGGACAGAAGCTACGAGCAGTACTTC. Protein product: CASSLTSDRSYEQYF.

The chain recombines TRBV19 with TRBJ2-3; 7 bases align to TRBD2. Unmatched junction bases numbered 7, after V lost 1 base and J lost 0 bases. The CDR3 is 17 amino acids. Germline V gene sequence: CDR1 LNHDA, CDR2 SQIVND (reference sequence). For the CDR3, the DNA is TGTGCCAGTAGTATAGGCGGGACGGGAGGCAGCACAGATACGCAGTATTTT. Translated: CASSIGGTGGSTDTQYF. Full variable domain (remainder filled in from reference TRBV19 and TRBJ2-3): DGGITQSPKYLFRKEGQNVTLSCEQNLNHDAMYWYRQDPGQGLRLIYYSQIVNDFQKGDIAEGYSVSREKKESFPLTVTSAQKNPTAFYLCASSIGGTGGSTDTQYFGPGTRLTVL.

This clone turned up a few times. Written as DNA, the CDR3 is TGTGCCAGCAGCCGGAGCTCTGGAAACACCATATATTTT. This encodes CASSRSSGNTIYF. This chain connects TRBV9 to TRBJ1-3; D not certain. The germline V gene has CDR1 SGDLS and CDR2 YYNGEE. V lost 4 bases, J lost 0 bases, and 5 bases lay in between. This CDR3 is built from 13 residues.

This clone appeared a few times. The rearrangement uses TRBV6-5 and TRBJ1-3; D is ambiguous. V lost 6 bases and J lost 2, with 14 bases in between. The length of the CDR3 is 15 residues. The germline CDR1 and CDR2 sequences are MNHEY and SVGAGI. DNA for the CDR3: TGTGCCAGCAGGCGGGCCCAGGCCCCTGGAAACACCATATATTTT. As protein: CASRRAQAPGNTIYF.

The chain links TRBV29-1 to TRBJ1-2, with 8 bases aligning to TRBD1. The CDR3 is made up of 12 amino acids. Germline lookup yields CDR1 SQVTM and CDR2 ANQGSEA. The ends lost 1 base at V and 8 bases at J; junction bases unmatched: 3. The CDR3 sequence: CSVEGTGLGYTF. CDR3 DNA: TGCAGCGTTGAAGGGACAGGGTTGGGCTACACCTTC.

The chain recombines TRBV28 with TRBJ1-1; D gene uncertain. The ends were cut back, 8 bases at V and 5 bases at J, with 21 bases in the middle. This CDR3 is built from 15 residues. CDR1 MDHEN and CDR2 SYDVKM come from the germline V gene. The CDR3 loop is CASPYGLNRGTEAFF. CDR3 bases: TGTGCCAGCCCCTACGGGCTGAATCGGGGAACTGAAGCTTTCTTT.

This clone was seen only a few times. The chain recombines TRBV9 with TRBJ2-1; TRBD2 might be the D (5 bases). This CDR3 comprises 14 residues. CDR1 is SGDLS and CDR2 is YYNGEE in the germline V gene. The ends were cut back, 0 bases at V and 6 bases at J, with 10 bases in the middle. The CDR3 is CASSVGEGRNEQFF. CDR3 DNA: TGTGCCAGCAGCGTAGGAGAGGGCCGCAATGAGCAGTTCTTC.

This chain uses TRBV6-1 with TRBJ2-1; D is perhaps TRBD1 or TRBD2 (5 bases each). V lost 7 bases and J lost 2, with 15 bases in between. This CDR3 has 15 residues. Germline CDR1 is MNHNS and CDR2 is SASEGT. CDR3 in amino acids: CASTEGQGPYNEQFF. In DNA form, the CDR3 reads TGTGCCAGCACTGAGGGGCAGGGTCCCTACAATGAGCAGTTCTTC.

This clone was picked up a small number of times. This chain joins TRBV7-9 and TRBJ1-3; D perhaps matches TRBD1 (6 bases). V was trimmed by 5 bases and J by 0 bases, leaving 14 bases between them. The CDR3 consists of 16 residues. The germline V gene has CDR1 SEHNR and CDR2 FQNEAQ (reference sequence). For the CDR3, the DNA is TGTGCCAGCAGCCCTATGACAGGCTACTCTGGAAACACCATATATTTT. It encodes CASSPMTGYSGNTIYF.

The genes are TRBV28 and TRBJ1-5; a possible D gene is TRBD1 (5 bases). CDR3 length equals 15 residues. CDR1 MDHEN and CDR2 SYDVKM come from the germline V gene. The germline V and J ends were trimmed by 6 bases and 0 bases, with 12 bases remaining between them. The DNA of the CDR3 is TGTGCCAGCAGACCAAGGGGCTTTAGCAATCAGCCCCAGCATTTT. Translated: CASRPRGFSNQPQHF.

This sequence joins TRBV25-1 and TRBJ1-2; 8 bases agree with TRBD1. CDR3 length: 15 amino acids. Germline V lookup: CDR1 MGHDK, CDR2 SYGVNS. With 3 bases clipped from V and 5 bases from J, the junction kept 8 bases outside the gene matches. CDR3 protein: CASSDVTGEEYGYTF. In nucleotides, the CDR3 is TGTGCCAGCAGTGACGTGACAGGGGAAGAATATGGCTACACCTTC.

The chain uses TRBV15 and TRBJ1-1; TRBD1 matches at 8 bases. The CDR3 sequence is 16 residues long. J was trimmed by 0 bases and V by 2 bases; bases with no gene match: 5. The germline V gene has CDR1 LNHNV and CDR2 YYDKDF (reference sequence). Written as DNA, the CDR3 is TGTGCCACCAGCAGAAGGACAGGGTTAATGAACACTGAAGCTTTCTTT. This translates into CATSRRTGLMNTEAFF.

The chain is built from TRBV19 and TRBJ2-3; TRBD2 matches 11 bases. The germline gives CDR1 LNHDA, CDR2 SQIVND (reference sequence). This CDR3 region has 14 residues. The V and J ends lost 7 bases and 4 bases, in that order; junction bases with no gene match: 4. For the CDR3, the DNA is TGTGCCAGTAACCTAGCGGGAGGATCAGATACGCAGTATTTT. Translated, it gives CASNLAGGSDTQYF.

The rearrangement links TRBV27 to TRBJ1-2; 8 positions agree with TRBD1. The V gene's germline CDR1 is MNHEY and CDR2 SMNVEV (reference sequence). There are 16 residues in the CDR3. V dropped 6 bases and J dropped 3; count of bases not matched to a gene: 12. CDR3 residues: CASRIHLGQGDYGYTF. The CDR3 DNA reads TGTGCCAGCAGAATACACCTCGGACAGGGTGACTATGGCTACACCTTC.

CDR3 DNA: TGTGCCAGCAGCCCGGGGAACACCGGGGAGCTGTTTTTT. Translation: CASSPGNTGELFF. The V gene is TRBV28, the J gene TRBJ2-2; no reliable D call. The CDR3 is 13 residues long. Germline V gene lookup returns CDR1 MDHEN and CDR2 SYDVKM. V lost 6 bases, J lost 1 base, and 6 bases lay in between.

The chain uses TRBV5-8 and TRBJ2-5, with 7 nucleotides matching TRBD1. This CDR3 is built from 15 residues. The V and J ends lost 4 bases and 5 bases, in that order; junction bases with no gene match: 11. Germline V gene data show CDR1 as SGHTS and CDR2 as YDEGEE. Written as DNA, the CDR3 is TGTGCCAGCAGCGCTTCCAACAGGGGCTGGGAGACCCAGTACTTC. The encoded protein is CASSASNRGWETQYF.

The chain employs TRBV14 and TRBJ2-5; D is unclear. The germline V gene encodes CDR1 SGHDN and CDR2 FVKESK. This CDR3 has 13 amino acids. V was cut by 6 bases and J by 5 bases, with 13 bases left in between. CDR3 sequence reads: CASSLSLIETQYF. The CDR3, as DNA: TGTGCCAGCAGTCTGTCGTTAATCGAGACCCAGTACTTC. The whole variable domain, remainder taken from reference TRBV14 and TRBJ2-5, is EAGVTQFPSHSVIEKGQTVTLRCDPISGHDNLYWYRRVMGKEIKFLLHFVKESKQDESGMPNNRFLAERTGGTYSTLKVQPAELEDSGVYFCASSLSLIETQYFGPGTRLLVL.